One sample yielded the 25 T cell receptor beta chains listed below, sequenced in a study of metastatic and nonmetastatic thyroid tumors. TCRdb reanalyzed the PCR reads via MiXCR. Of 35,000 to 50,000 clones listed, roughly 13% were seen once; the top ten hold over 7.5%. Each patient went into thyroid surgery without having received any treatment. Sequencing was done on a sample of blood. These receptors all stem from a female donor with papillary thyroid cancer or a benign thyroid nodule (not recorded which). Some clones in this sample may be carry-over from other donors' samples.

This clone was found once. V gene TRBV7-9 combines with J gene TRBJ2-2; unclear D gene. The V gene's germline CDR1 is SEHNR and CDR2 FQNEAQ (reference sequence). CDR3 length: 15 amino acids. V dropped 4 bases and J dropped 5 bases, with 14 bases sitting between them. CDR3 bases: TGTGCCAGCAGCTCCCGGAGCGATGGGACCGGGGAGCTGTTTTTT. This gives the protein CASSSRSDGTGELFF.

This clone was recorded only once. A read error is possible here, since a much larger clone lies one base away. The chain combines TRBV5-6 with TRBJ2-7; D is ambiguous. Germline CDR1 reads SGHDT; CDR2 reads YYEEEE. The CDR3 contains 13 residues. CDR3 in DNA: TGTGCCAGCAGCTTGGCGGGCAGGAACGAGCAGTGCTTC. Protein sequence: CASSLAGRNEQCF.

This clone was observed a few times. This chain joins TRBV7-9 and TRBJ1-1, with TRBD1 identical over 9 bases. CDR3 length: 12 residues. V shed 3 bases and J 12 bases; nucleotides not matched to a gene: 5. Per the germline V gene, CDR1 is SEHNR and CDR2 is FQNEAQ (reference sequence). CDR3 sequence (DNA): TGTGCCAGCAGCTTCACCGGGACAGGGTCTTTCTTT. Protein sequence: CASSFTGTGSFF. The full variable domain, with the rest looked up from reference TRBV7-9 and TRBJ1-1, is DTGVSQNPRHKITKRGQNVTFRCDPISEHNRLYWYRQTLGQGPEFLTYFQNEAQLEKSRLLSDRFSAERPKGSFSTLEIQRTEQGDSAMYLCASSFTGTGSFFGQGTRLTVV.

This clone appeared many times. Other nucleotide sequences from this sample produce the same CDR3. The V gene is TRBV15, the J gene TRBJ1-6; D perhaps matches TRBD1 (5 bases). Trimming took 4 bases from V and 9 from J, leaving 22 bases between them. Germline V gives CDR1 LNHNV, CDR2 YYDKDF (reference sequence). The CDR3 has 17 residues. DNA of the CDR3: TGTGCCACCAGCAACAGCGGGGTGCAGGGTAGGGGTTCACCCCTCCACTTT. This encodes CATSNSGVQGRGSPLHF.

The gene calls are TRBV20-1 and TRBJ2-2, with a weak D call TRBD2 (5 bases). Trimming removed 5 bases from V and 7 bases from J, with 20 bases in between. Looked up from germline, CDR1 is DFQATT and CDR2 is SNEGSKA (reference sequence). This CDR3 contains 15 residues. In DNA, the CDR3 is TGCAGTGCTCCCCTAGGTGGTAGGAGCGGCGGGGAGCTGTTTTTT. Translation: CSAPLGGRSGGELFF.

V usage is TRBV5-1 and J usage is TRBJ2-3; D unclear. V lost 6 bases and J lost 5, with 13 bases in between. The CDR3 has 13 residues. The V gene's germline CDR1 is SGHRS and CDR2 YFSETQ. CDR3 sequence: CASNPRAGDTQYF. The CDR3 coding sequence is TGCGCCAGCAACCCCCGAGCTGGAGATACGCAGTATTTT.

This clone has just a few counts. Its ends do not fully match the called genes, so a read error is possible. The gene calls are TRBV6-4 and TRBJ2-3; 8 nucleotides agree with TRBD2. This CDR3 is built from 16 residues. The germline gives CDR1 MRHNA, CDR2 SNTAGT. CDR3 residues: CASSYSSGGFTDTQYF. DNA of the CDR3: TGTGCCAGCAGTTACTCAAGCGGGGGCTTCACAGATACGCAGTATTTT.

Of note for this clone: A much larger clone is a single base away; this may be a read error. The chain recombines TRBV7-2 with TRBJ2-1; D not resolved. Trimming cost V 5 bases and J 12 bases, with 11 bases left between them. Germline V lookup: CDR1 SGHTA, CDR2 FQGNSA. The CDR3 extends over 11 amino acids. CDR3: CASSLSDGQFF. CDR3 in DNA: TGTGCCAGCAGCCTCAGCGACGGGCAGTTCTTC.

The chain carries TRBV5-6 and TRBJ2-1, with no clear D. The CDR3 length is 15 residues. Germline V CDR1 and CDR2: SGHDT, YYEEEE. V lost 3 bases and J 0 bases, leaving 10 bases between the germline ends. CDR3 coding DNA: TGTGCCAGCAGCTATGCGCTGAGCTCCTACAATGAGCAGTTCTTC. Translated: CASSYALSSYNEQFF.

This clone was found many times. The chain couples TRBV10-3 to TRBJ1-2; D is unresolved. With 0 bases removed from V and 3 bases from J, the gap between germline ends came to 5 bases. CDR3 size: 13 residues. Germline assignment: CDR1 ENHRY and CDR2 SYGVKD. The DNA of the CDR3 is TGTGCCATCAGTGAGTCGGGCGACTATGGCTACACCTTC. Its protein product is CAISESGDYGYTF.

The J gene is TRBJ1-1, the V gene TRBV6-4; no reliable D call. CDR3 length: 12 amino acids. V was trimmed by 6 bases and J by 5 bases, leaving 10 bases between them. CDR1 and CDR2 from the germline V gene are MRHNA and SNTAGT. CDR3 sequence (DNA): TGTGCCAGCAGGAATCCGGGAACTGAAGCTTTCTTT. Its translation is CASRNPGTEAFF.

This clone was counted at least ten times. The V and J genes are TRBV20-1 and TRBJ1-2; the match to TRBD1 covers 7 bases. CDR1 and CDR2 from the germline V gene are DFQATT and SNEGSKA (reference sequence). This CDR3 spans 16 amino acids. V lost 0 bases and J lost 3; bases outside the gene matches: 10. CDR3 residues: CSARDQGGRGYYGYTF. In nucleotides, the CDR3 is TGCAGTGCTAGAGATCAGGGGGGTAGGGGATACTATGGCTACACCTTC.

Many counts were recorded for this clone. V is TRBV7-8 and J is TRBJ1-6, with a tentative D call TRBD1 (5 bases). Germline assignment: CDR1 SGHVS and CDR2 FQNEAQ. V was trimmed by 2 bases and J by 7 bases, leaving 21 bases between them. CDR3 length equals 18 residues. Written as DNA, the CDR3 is TGTGCCAGCAGCTTAAAGGGTTTACGAAGGCAGGGCAATTCACCCCTCCACTTT. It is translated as CASSLKGLRRQGNSPLHF.

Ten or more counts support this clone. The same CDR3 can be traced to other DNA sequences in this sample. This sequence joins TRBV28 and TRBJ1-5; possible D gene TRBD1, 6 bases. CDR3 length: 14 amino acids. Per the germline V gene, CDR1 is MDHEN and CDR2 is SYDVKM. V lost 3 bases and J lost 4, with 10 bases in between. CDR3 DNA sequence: TGTGCCAGCAGTTTGGGACAATCAAATCAGCCCCAGCATTTT. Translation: CASSLGQSNQPQHF.

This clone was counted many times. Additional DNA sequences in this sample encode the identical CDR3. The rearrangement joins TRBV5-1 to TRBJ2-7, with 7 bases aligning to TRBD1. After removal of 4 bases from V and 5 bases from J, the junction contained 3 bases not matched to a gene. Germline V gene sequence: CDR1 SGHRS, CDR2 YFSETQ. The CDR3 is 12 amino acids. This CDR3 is CASSPQGDEQYF. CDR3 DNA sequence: TGCGCCAGCAGCCCCCAGGGGGACGAGCAGTACTTC.

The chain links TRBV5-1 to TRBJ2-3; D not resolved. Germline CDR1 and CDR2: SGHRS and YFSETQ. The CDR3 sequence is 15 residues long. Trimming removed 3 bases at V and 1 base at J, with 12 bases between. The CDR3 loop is CASSSSTAGTDTQYF. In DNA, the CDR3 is TGCGCCAGCAGCTCTTCGACGGCTGGCACAGATACGCAGTATTTT.

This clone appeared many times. The chain's CDR3 is CAISEYGEVGYGYTF. The CDR3 nucleotides are TGTGCCATCAGTGAATACGGAGAGGTGGGCTATGGCTACACCTTC. This chain uses TRBV10-3 with TRBJ1-2; no firm D call. The CDR3 has 15 amino acids. Trimming took off 3 bases at V and 4 bases at J, with 15 bases between the two ends. Germline V gene lookup returns CDR1 ENHRY and CDR2 SYGVKD.

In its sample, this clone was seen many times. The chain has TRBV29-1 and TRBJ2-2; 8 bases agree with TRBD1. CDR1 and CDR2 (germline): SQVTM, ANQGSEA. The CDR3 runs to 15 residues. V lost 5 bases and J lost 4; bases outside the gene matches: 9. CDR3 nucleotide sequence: TGCAGCGTTTCTGTACAGGGGGTAGGCACCGGGGAGCTGTTTTTT. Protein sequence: CSVSVQGVGTGELFF.

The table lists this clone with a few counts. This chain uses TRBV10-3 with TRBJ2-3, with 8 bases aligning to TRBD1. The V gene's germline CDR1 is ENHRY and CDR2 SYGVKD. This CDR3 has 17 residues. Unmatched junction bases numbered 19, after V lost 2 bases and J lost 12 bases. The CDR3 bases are TGTGCCATCAGTGAGGCAAGGACAGGGCGGTTTATGGTTACACAGTATTTT. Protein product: CAISEARTGRFMVTQYF.

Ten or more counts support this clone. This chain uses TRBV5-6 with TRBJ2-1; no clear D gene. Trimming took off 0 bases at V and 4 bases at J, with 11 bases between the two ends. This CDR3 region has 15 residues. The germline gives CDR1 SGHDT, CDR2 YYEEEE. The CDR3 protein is CASSLVVTSYNEQFF. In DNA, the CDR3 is TGTGCCAGCAGCTTGGTGGTGACTTCATACAATGAGCAGTTCTTC.

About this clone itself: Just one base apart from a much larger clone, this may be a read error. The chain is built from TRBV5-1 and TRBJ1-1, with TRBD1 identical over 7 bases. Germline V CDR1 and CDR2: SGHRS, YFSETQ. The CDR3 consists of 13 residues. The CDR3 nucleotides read TGCGCCAGCAGCCTGACAGGGTTGACTGGAGCTCTCTTT. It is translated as CASSLTGLTGALF.

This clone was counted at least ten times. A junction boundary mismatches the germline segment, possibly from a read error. Here the CDR3 DNA reads TGTGCCAGCAGGGGGTGGGAGGGCCCCCGGGGGGTCTTC. Residues: CASRGWEGPRGVF. The chain couples TRBV2 to TRBJ2-1; 7 nucleotides line up with TRBD2. The CDR3 totals 13 residues. Germline V gives CDR1 SNHLY, CDR2 FYNNEI.

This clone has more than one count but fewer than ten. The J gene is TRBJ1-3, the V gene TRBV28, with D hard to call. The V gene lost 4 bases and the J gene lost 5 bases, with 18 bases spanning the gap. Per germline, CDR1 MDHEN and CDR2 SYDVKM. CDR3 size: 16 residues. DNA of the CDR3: TGTGCCAGCAGTTCCCCCCGGAGGTTCGGTAGAAACACCATATATTTT. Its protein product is CASSSPRRFGRNTIYF.

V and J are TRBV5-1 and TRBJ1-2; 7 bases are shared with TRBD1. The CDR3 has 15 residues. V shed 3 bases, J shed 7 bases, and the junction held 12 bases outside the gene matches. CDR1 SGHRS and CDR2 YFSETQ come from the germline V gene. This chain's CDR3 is CASSSTIDRAGGYTF. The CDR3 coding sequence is TGCGCCAGCAGCTCCACCATCGACAGGGCAGGTGGCTACACCTTC. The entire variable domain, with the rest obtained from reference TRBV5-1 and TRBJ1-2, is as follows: KAGVTQTPRYLIKTRGQQVTLSCSPISGHRSVSWYQQTPGQGLQFLFEYFSETQRNKGNFPGRFSGRQFSNSRSEMNVSTLELGDSALYLCASSSTIDRAGGYTFGSGTRLTVV.

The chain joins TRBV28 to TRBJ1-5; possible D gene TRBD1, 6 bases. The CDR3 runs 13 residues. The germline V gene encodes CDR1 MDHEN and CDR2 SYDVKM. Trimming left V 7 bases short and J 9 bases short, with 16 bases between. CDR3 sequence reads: CASTPQWGLPQHF. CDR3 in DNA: TGTGCCAGCACCCCTCAGTGGGGGCTGCCCCAGCATTTT.